The present T cell receptor beta chain was sequenced within a study of cytomegalovirus exposure and HLA in healthy donors. Study results and caveats: The classifier, whose performance was assessed in both the original and validation cohorts, reportedly diagnosed cytomegalovirus status with high specificity and sensitivity. The authors listed 150 or so TCR beta chains as cytomegalovirus-associated. According to a later analysis, TCR clusters from the first cohort tended to co-occur in the 110 or so validation repertoires.

The donors were part of the 120-subject validation cohort, which stood apart from the roughly 670-subject first cohort. V lost 3 bases and J 0 bases, leaving 5 bases between the germline ends. The CDR3 has 13 residues. Germline CDR1 MNHEY, CDR2 SMNVEV (reference sequence). The data were produced by immunoSEQ multiplex PCR, yet TCRdb's version contains in-frame clones alone and is incomplete. This sample has over 200,000 clones, with 65% to 85% found just once. As to this clone: What it binds is not known. Different DNA sequences within this sample yield the same CDR3.

Sequencing was done on a sample of PBMCs. The chain couples TRBV27 to TRBJ1-1; D uncertain. The source of this sequence is a woman younger than 45 in good health and CMV-seropositive. The CDR3 loop is CASSFGLNTEAFF. CDR3 nucleotides: TGTGCCAGCAGTTTCGGTTTGAACACTGAAGCTTTCTTT.